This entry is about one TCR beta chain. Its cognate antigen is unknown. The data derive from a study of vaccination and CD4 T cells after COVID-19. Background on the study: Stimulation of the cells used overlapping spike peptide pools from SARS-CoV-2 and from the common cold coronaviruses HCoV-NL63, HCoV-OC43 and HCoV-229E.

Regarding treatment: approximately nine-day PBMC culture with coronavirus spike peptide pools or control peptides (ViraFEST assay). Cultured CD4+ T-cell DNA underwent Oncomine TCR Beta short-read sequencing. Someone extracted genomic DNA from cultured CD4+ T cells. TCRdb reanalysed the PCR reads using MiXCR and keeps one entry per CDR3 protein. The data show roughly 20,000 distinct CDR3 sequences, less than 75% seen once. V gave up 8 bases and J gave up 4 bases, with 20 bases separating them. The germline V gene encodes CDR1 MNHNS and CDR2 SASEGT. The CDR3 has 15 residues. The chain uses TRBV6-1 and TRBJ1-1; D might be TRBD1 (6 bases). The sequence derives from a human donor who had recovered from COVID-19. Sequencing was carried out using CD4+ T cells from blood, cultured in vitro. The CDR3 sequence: CASLDTGRFSTEAFF. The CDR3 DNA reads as TGTGCCAGCCTAGATACAGGGAGGTTTAGCACTGAAGCTTTCTTT.